This T cell receptor beta chain was profiled in a study of blood T cell repertoires in COVID-19. Study summary: Both acute and convalescent COVID-19 samples were obtained from the United States, Italy and Spain.

Residents of under 25 US areas, aged roughly 18 to 89 years, made up the participants. V was pared by 2 bases and J by 9 bases, with 16 bases of the junction left unmatched. This CDR3 region has 18 residues. Germline CDR1 and CDR2: LNHDA and SQIVND (reference sequence). Sequencing was performed with immunoSEQ multiplex PCR; in TCRdb, only in-frame clones are kept and a portion is missing. This sample has 220,000 or so clones, with 70% to 90% found just once. The sequencing sample was made of PBMCs or T cells enriched from blood (not recorded which). This chain uses TRBV19 with TRBJ2-1; 10 nucleotides align to TRBD2. This clonotype was obtained from a woman in her forties or fifties with acute COVID-19. Here the CDR3 reads CASSISGLASGRGVEQFF. DNA for the CDR3: TGTGCCAGTAGTATATCCGGTTTGGCTAGCGGGAGAGGGGTTGAGCAGTTCTTC.